A selection of T cell receptor beta chains follows, all from one sample in a study of glioma-infiltrating T cells. TCRdb re-called the multiplex PCR reads through MiXCR, storing one row per CDR3 protein. The sample contains roughly 120,000 distinct CDR3 sequences, around 23% of which appear only once. Material for sequencing was glioma tissue, nonneoplastic brain tissue, or PBMCs (not recorded which). These receptors were collected from a human donor with low-grade glioma or glioblastoma, undergoing nonglioma brain surgery, or in good health (not recorded which). CDR3s include the opening cysteine and the closing phenylalanine or tryptophan. Each record gives: V gene, clone size, D gene, J gene, CDR3 DNA, CDR3 protein. D genes are given only for firm matches. Rows give clone size only sometimes, using once, few, many, or a class for an expanded clone.

v_call: TRBV7-2; clone_size: NA; d_call: NA; j_call: TRBJ2-7; cdr3_nt: TGTGCCAGCAGCTTAGATAGGGGAGAGCAGTACTTC; cdr3_aa: CASSLDRGEQYF
v_call: TRBV7-9; clone_size: many; d_call: NA; j_call: TRBJ2-1; cdr3_nt: TGTGCCAGCAGCTTAGCCCAGACAGGGAGGAATGAGCAGTTCTTC; cdr3_aa: CASSLAQTGRNEQFF
v_call: TRBV7-2; clone_size: many; d_call: TRBD1; j_call: TRBJ1-2; cdr3_nt: TGTGCCAGCAGCTTAGTTGCAGGGGGCGATGGCTACACCTTC; cdr3_aa: CASSLVAGGDGYTF
v_call: TRBV20-1; clone_size: NA; d_call: TRBD2; j_call: TRBJ2-1; cdr3_nt: TGCAGCGCCAAGCGGGAGTACAATGAGCAGTTCTTC; cdr3_aa: CSAKREYNEQFF
v_call: TRBV6-1; clone_size: NA; d_call: TRBD1; j_call: TRBJ1-5; cdr3_nt: TGTGCCAGCAGTGGGGGACAGGGGAAGAGCAATCAGCCCCAGCACTTT; cdr3_aa: CASSGGQGKSNQPQHF
v_call: TRBV6-1; clone_size: many; d_call: TRBD2; j_call: TRBJ2-2; cdr3_nt: TGTGCCAGCAGCTGGACTAGCGGGAGGGCCGTCGGCGGGGAGCTGTTTTTT; cdr3_aa: CASSWTSGRAVGGELFF
v_call: TRBV18; clone_size: NA; d_call: NA; j_call: TRBJ1-1; cdr3_nt: TGTGCCAGCTCACCTGAGGGGAACATTGAAGCTTTCTTT; cdr3_aa: CASSPEGNIEAFF
v_call: TRBV6-1; clone_size: many; d_call: NA; j_call: TRBJ2-1; cdr3_nt: TGTGCCAGCAGTCCTGCACGGGATGAGCAGTTCTTC; cdr3_aa: CASSPARDEQFF
v_call: TRBV6-6; clone_size: many; d_call: NA; j_call: TRBJ2-7; cdr3_nt: TGTGCCAGCAGTTACACCAACGAGCAGTACTTC; cdr3_aa: CASSYTNEQYF
v_call: TRBV7-2; clone_size: many; d_call: TRBD2; j_call: TRBJ2-7; cdr3_nt: TGTGCCAGCAGCTTATGGGCGGGAGTCGGCTACGAGCAGTACTTC; cdr3_aa: CASSLWAGVGYEQYF
v_call: TRBV18; clone_size: NA; d_call: TRBD1; j_call: TRBJ2-7; cdr3_nt: TGTGCCAGCTCACCACCGGGACAGGGGGCCTACGAGCAGTACTTC; cdr3_aa: CASSPPGQGAYEQYF
v_call: TRBV5-1; clone_size: few; d_call: NA; j_call: TRBJ2-7; cdr3_nt: TGCGCCAGCAGCGAGGACCTCCCTGAGCAGTACTTC; cdr3_aa: CASSEDLPEQYF
v_call: TRBV11-1; clone_size: NA; d_call: NA; j_call: TRBJ2-1; cdr3_nt: TGTGCCAGCAGCTTCCAACTAGCTCCCTACAATGAGCAGCTCTTC; cdr3_aa: CASSFQLAPYNEQLF
v_call: TRBV7-2; clone_size: many; d_call: NA; j_call: TRBJ1-3; cdr3_nt: TGTGCCAGCAGTAAGGACCGAACCTCAGGTTCCACCATATATTTT; cdr3_aa: CASSKDRTSGSTIYF
v_call: TRBV6-1; clone_size: many; d_call: NA; j_call: TRBJ2-2; cdr3_nt: TGTGCCAGCAGCGGTAGGGGAAACACCGGGGAGCTGTTTTTT; cdr3_aa: CASSGRGNTGELFF
v_call: TRBV6-1; clone_size: many; d_call: NA; j_call: TRBJ1-6; cdr3_nt: TGTGCCAGCAGAGCAGCTTATAATTCACCCCTCCACTTT; cdr3_aa: CASRAAYNSPLHF
v_call: TRBV4-1; clone_size: NA; d_call: TRBD1; j_call: TRBJ2-1; cdr3_nt: TGCGCCAGCAGCCTCAACTACGGGACAGCCTACTACAATGAGCAGTTCTTC; cdr3_aa: CASSLNYGTAYYNEQFF